Sequencing of this TCR beta chain was carried out in a study of post-analysis software for immune sequencing data. Presence of unique molecular identifiers characterized the TCR beta cDNA libraries. Via MiXCR, TCRdb re-called the PCR reads, giving one row per CDR3 protein. The repertoire has about half a million distinct CDR3 sequences, 30% to 40% of them found once; the top ten carry approximately 6%. Study-level points and caveats: Controls showed lower frequencies than patients for roughly five TRBV segments, and TRBV5-6, TRBV5-1 and TRBV20-1 were among these.

In regard to this clonotype: The antigen remains unidentified.

Germline CDR1 SGHRS, CDR2 YFSETQ. The V segment lost 4 bases and the J segment 4 bases; nucleotides outside the gene matches: 7. The CDR3 is 15 amino acids. The material sequenced was blood. This receptor was identified in a girl under 18 with multiple sclerosis. The chain has TRBV5-1 and TRBJ1-2; the match to TRBD1 covers 10 bases. The chain's CDR3 is CASSTGGQGLYGYTF. In DNA, the CDR3 is TGCGCCAGCAGCACGGGGGGACAGGGGCTCTATGGCTACACCTTC.